The clone carrying this T cell receptor beta chain was counted at least ten times. This record comes from a study of early T cells in non-severe SARS-CoV-2 infection. This CDR3 has 16 residues. V shed 0 bases and J shed 5 bases, with 17 bases lying between them. The germline CDR1 and CDR2 sequences are LGHNT and FRNRAP. Using its own MiXCR run on the 5' RACE reads, TCRdb lists one record per CDR3 protein. The sample has tens of thousands of distinct CDR3 sequences, 8% to 13% seen once. The chain links TRBV12-5 to TRBJ2-7; D is perhaps TRBD1 (5 bases). Sequenced material: whole blood. The TCR was taken from an adult who was a healthcare worker with PCR-confirmed SARS-CoV-2 infection or an uninfected control (not recorded which). CDR3 amino acids: CASGLVPPQGGHEQYF. The CDR3, as DNA: TGTGCTAGTGGTTTGGTACCACCGCAGGGTGGGCACGAGCAGTACTTC.